The following is a T cell receptor (beta chain) sequence with its context. The sample comes from a study of blood T cell repertoires in COVID-19. The CDR3 contains 13 residues. From germline, CDR1 is MNHEY and CDR2 SMNVEV (reference sequence). V gave up 3 bases and J gave up 2 bases, with 7 bases separating them. Using immunoSEQ multiplex PCR, the repertoire was profiled, and TCRdb retains in-frame clones only, with some absent. The table shows 150,000 to 200,000 clones, with 84% occurring only once. The chain combines TRBV27 with TRBJ1-2; tentative D call: TRBD1 (6 bases). The sequenced sample consisted of PBMCs or T cells enriched from blood (not recorded which). The sequence came from a man over 45 who had recovered from COVID-19. The CDR3 here is CASSFGQNYGYTF. As DNA, the CDR3 is TGTGCCAGCAGTTTTGGACAGAACTATGGCTACACCTTC.